Following are 2 T cell receptor beta chains from one sample sequenced in a study of cytomegalovirus exposure and HLA in healthy donors. Primers included in the PCR were 60 Vbeta and 13 Jbeta primers. Sequencing used immunoSEQ multiplex PCR; TCRdb keeps in-frame clones, though not all of them. The sample holds about 120,000 clones; 74% are singletons and the top ten take 2% to 2.5%. Sequenced: PBMCs. These receptors all stem from a human donor in good health.

The genes are TRBV7-6 and TRBJ1-2; 9 bases agree with TRBD1. Trimming cost V 2 bases and J 5 bases; bases outside gene matches: 6. The V gene's germline CDR1 is SGHVS and CDR2 FNYEAQ. CDR3 size: 15 residues. The CDR3 nucleotides are TGTGCCAGCAGCTTAAGGACAGGGGATGTGTATGGCTACACCTTC. Residues: CASSLRTGDVYGYTF. Based on the CDR3 plus reference TRBV7-6 and TRBJ1-2, the full variable domain is GAGVSQSPRYKVTKRGQDVALRCDPISGHVSLYWYRQALGQGPEFLTYFNYEAQQDKSGLPNDRFSAERPEGSISTLTIQRTEQRDSAMYRCASSLRTGDVYGYTFGSGTRLTVV.

The chain has TRBV19 and TRBJ1-5, with D possibly TRBD1 on 5 matching bases. The V gene's germline CDR1 is LNHDA and CDR2 SQIVND (reference sequence). V was clipped by 6 bases and J by 4 bases, with 19 bases between them. This CDR3 is built from 16 residues. The CDR3 region is CASSPIGGSGNQPQHF. The CDR3 nucleotides are TGTGCCAGTAGCCCTATCGGGGGTTCTGGGAATCAGCCCCAGCATTTT.